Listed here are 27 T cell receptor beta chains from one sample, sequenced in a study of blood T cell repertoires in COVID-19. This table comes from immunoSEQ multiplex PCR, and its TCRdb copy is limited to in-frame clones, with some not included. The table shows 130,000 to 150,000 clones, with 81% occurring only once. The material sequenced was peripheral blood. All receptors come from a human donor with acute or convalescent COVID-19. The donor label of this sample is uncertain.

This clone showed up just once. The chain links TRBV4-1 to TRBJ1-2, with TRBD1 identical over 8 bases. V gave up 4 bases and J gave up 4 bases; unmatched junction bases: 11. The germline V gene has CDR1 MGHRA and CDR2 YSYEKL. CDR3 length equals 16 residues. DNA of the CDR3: TGCGCCAGCAGCCGGGGGTCCGGGACAGGAGGCTATGGCTACACCTTC. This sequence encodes CASSRGSGTGGYGYTF.

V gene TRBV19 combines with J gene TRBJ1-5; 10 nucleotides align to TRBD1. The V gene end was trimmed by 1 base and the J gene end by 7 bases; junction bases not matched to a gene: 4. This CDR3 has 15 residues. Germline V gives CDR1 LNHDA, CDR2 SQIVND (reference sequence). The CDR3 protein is CASSIVGQGRQPQHF. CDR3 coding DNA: TGTGCCAGTAGTATAGTGGGACAGGGGAGACAGCCCCAGCATTTT.

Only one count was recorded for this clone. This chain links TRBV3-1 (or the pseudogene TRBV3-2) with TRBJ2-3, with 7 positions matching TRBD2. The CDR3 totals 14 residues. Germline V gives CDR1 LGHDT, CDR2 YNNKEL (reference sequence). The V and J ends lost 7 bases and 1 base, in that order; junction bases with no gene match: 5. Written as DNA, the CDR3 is TGTGCCAGCAAGGCTAGCGGACGCACAGATACGCAGTATTTT. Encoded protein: CASKASGRTDTQYF.

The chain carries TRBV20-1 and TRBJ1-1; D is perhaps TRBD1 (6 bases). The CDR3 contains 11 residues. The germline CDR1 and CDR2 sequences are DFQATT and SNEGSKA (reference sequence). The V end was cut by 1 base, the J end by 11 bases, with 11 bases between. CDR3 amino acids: CSARVHRDAFF. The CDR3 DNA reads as TGCAGTGCTAGAGTTCACAGGGACGCTTTCTTT.

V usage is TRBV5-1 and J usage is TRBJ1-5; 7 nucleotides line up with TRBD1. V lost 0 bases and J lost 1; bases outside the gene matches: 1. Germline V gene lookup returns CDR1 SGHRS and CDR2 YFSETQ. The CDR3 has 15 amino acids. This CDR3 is CASSLEGQSNQPQHF. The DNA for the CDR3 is TGCGCCAGCAGCTTGGAGGGACAGAGCAATCAGCCCCAGCATTTT.

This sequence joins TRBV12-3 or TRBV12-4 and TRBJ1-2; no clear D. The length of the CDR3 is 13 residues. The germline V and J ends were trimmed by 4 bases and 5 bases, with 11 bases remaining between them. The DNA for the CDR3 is TGTGCCAGCAGTTACGTCAGTTCGTATGGCTACACCTTC. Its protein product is CASSYVSSYGYTF.

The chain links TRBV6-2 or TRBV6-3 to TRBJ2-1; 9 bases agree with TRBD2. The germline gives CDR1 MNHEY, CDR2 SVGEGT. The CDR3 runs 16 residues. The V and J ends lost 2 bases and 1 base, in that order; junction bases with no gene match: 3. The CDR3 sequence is CASSYTLAGSYNEQFF. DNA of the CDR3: TGTGCCAGCAGTTACACCCTAGCGGGGTCCTACAATGAGCAGTTCTTC.

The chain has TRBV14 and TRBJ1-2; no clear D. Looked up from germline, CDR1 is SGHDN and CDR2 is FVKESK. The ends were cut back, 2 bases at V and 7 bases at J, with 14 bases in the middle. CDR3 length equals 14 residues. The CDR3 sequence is CASSQIGRAGGYTF. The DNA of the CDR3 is TGTGCCAGCAGCCAAATCGGGAGGGCGGGTGGCTACACCTTC.

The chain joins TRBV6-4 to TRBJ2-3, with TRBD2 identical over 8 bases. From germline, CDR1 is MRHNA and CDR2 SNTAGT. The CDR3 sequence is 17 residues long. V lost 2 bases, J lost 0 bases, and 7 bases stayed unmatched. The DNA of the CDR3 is TGTGCCAGCAGTGACACGGGGGGGAGCCGTAGCACAGATACGCAGTATTTT. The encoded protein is CASSDTGGSRSTDTQYF.

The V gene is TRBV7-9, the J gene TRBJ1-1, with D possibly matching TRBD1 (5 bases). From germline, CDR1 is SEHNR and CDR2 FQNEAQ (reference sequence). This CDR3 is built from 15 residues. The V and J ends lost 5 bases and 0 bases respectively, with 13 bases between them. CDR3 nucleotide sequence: TGTGCCAGCAGCACGTGGACACGGTTGAACACTGAAGCTTTCTTT. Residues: CASSTWTRLNTEAFF.

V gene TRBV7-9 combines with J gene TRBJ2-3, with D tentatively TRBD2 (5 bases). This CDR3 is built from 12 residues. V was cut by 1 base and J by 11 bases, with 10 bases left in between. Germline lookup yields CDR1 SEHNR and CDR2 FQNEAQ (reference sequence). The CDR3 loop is CASSLEEVGQYF. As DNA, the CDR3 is TGTGCCAGCAGCTTAGAGGAGGTCGGGCAGTATTTT.

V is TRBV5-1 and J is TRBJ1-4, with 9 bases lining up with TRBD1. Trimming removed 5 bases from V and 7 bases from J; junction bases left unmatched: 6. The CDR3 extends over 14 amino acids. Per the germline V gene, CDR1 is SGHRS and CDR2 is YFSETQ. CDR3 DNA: TGCGCCAGCAGTACCGGGACAGGGCGTGAAAAACTGTTTTTT. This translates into CASSTGTGREKLFF.

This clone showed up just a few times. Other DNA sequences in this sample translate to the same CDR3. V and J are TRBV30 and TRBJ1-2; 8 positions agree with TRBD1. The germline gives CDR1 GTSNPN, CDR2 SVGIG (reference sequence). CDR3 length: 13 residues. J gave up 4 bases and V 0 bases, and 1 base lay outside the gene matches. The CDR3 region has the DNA TGTGCCTGGAGTGTCGGACAGGGCTATGGCTACACCTTC. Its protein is CAWSVGQGYGYTF.

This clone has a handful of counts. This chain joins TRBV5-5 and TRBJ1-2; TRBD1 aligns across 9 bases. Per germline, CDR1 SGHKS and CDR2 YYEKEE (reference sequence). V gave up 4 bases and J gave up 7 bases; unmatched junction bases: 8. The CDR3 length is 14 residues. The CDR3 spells CASSEGQGTAGYTF. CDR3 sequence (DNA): TGTGCCAGCAGCGAGGGACAGGGCACAGCTGGCTACACCTTC.

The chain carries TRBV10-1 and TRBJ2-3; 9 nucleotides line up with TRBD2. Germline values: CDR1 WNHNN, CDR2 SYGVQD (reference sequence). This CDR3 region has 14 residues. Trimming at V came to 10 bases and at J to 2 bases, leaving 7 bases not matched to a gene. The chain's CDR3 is CATGRGGPTDTQYF. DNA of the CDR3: TGCGCCACCGGGCGGGGGGGACCCACAGATACGCAGTATTTT.

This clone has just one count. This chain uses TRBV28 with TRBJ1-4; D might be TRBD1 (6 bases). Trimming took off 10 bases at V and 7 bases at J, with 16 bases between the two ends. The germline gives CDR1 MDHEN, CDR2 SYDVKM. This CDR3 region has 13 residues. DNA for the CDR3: TGTGCCATCGAAAGTACAGGGAGTGAAAAACTGTTTTTT. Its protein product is CAIESTGSEKLFF.

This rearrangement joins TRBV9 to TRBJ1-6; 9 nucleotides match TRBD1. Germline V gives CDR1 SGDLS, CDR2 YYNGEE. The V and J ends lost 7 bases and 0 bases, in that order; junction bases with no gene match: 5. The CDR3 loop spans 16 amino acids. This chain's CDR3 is CASRGQGNSYNSPLHF. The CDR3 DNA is TGTGCCAGCCGGGGACAGGGAAACTCCTATAATTCACCCCTCCACTTT.

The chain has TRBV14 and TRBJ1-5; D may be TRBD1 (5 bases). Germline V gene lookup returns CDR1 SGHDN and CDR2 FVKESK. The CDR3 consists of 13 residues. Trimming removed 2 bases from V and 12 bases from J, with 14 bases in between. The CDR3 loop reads CASSQTTGMSQHF. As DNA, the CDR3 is TGTGCCAGCAGCCAAACCACAGGTATGAGCCAGCATTTT.

This chain's CDR3 is CASSQADRVPEAFF. The CDR3 nucleotides are TGTGCCAGCAGCCAAGCGGACAGGGTCCCTGAAGCTTTCTTT. This rearrangement joins TRBV4-2 to TRBJ1-1; 8 bases fit TRBD1. Germline V gene sequence: CDR1 LGHNA, CDR2 YNFKEQ. The CDR3 totals 14 residues. V trimming: 1 base; J trimming: 6 bases; junction bases outside the gene matches: 4.

The CDR3 loop reads CASSPAGANVLTF. CDR3 bases: TGTGCCAGCAGCCCGGCTGGGGCCAACGTCCTGACTTTC. The rearrangement links TRBV14 to TRBJ2-6; D gene ambiguous. Between the trimmed V and J ends, which lost 4 bases and 2 bases, there was a span of 3 bases. The germline gives CDR1 SGHDN, CDR2 FVKESK. The CDR3 spans 13 residues.

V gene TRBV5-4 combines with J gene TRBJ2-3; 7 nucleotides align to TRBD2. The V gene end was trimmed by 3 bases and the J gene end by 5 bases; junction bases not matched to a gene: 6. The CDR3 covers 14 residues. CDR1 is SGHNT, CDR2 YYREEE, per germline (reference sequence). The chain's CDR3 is CASSSAGDIDTQYF. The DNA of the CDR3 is TGTGCCAGCAGCTCGGCGGGGGATATAGATACGCAGTATTTT. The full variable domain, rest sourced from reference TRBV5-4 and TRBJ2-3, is ETGVTQSPTHLIKTRGQQVTLRCSSQSGHNTVSWYQQALGQGPQFIFQYYREEENGRGNFPPRFSGLQFPNYSSELNVNALELDDSALYLCASSSAGDIDTQYFGPGTRLTVL.

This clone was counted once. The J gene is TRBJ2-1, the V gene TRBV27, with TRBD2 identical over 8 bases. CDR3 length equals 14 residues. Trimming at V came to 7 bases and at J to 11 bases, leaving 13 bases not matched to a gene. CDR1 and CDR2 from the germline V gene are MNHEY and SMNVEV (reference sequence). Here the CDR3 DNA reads TGTGCCAGCAAGTTAAGCGGGGGCGCGGGGAAGCAGTTCTTC. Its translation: CASKLSGGAGKQFF.

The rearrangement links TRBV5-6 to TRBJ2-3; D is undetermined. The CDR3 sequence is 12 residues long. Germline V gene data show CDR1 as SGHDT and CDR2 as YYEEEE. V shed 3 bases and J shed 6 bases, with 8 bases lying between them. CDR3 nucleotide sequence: TGTGCCAGCAGCTCCCAGGCGGATACGCAGTATTTT. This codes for CASSSQADTQYF.

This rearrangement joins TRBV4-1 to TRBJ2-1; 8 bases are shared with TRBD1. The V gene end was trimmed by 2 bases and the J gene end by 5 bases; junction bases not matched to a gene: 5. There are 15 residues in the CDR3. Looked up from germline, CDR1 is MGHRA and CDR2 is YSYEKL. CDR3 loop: CASSQLDRDNNEQFF. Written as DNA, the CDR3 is TGCGCCAGCAGCCAACTGGACAGGGACAACAATGAGCAGTTCTTC.

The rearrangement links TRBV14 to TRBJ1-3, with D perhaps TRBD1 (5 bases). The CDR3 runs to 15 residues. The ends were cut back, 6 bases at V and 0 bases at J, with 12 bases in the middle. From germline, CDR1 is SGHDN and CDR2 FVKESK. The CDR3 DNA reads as TGTGCCAGCAGAAAGGCCAGGGACTCTGGAAACACCATATATTTT. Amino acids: CASRKARDSGNTIYF.

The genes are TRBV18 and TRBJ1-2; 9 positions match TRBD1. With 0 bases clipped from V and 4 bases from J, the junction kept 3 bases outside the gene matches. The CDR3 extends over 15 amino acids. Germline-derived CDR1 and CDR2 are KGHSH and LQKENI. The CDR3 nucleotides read TGTGCCAGCTCACCACCGACAGGGGGGGGCTATGGCTACACCTTC. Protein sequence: CASSPPTGGGYGYTF. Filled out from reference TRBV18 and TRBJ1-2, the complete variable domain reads NAGVMQNPRHLVRRRGQEARLRCSPMKGHSHVYWYRQLPEEGLKFMVYLQKENIIDESGMPKERFSAEFPKEGPSILRIQQVVRGDSAAYFCASSPPTGGGYGYTFGSGTRLTVV.

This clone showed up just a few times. CDR3 sequence (DNA): TGCGCCAGCAGCCGGCGTGCAGGGGAGAGGAACACTGAAGCTTTCTTT. Protein sequence: CASSRRAGERNTEAFF. The chain carries TRBV4-1 and TRBJ1-1; D possibly corresponds to TRBD1 (6 bases). The CDR3 sequence is 16 residues long. Trimming left V 4 bases short and J 1 base short, with 16 bases between. Germline-derived CDR1 and CDR2 are MGHRA and YSYEKL.